This T cell receptor (beta chain) was identified in a study of CD8+CD57+ T cells in acquired aplastic anemia. Study-wide context: When averaged, DNA from sorted CD4+ and CD8+ cells came to approximately 3.2 ug.

Profiling of TCR beta VDJ combinations and CDR3 sequences used genomic DNA as template. TCRdb passed the reads through MiXCR, listing each CDR3 protein once. The data show roughly 300,000 distinct CDR3 sequences, roughly three fifths seen once. V trimming: 3 bases; J trimming: 6 bases; junction bases outside the gene matches: 5. Germline values: CDR1 KGHDR, CDR2 SFDVKD. This CDR3 has 14 residues. In regard to this clonotype: No antigen is known for it. The conserved phenylalanine or tryptophan is not found at the CDR3 terminus, so this likely reflects a read error.

General study results and limits: Patients and controls shared roughly 31 CD8+ CDR3 sequences, highly expressed in patients.

This sequence joins TRBV24-1 and TRBJ1-2, with 8 bases matching TRBD1. Material for sequencing was sorted CD4+, CD8+, or CD8+CD57+ T cells (not recorded which) from PBMCs. The receptor was isolated from a human donor with severe aplastic anemia or a healthy control (not recorded which). The chain's CDR3 is CATSDSWTGNGYTC. The CDR3 DNA sequence: TGTGCCACCAGTGATAGTTGGACAGGGAATGGCTACACCTGC.